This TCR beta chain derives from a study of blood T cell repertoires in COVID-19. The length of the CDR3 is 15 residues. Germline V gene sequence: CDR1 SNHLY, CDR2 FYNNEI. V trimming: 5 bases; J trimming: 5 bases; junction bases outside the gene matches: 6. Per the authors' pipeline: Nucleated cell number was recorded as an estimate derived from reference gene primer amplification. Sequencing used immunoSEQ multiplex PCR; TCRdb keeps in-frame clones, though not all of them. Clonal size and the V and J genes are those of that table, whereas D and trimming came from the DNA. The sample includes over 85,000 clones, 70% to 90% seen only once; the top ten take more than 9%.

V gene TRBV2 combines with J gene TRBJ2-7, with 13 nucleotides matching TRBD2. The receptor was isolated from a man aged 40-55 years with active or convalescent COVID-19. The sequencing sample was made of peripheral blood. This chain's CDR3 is CASSPPGLAGDEQYF. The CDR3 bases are TGTGCCAGCAGTCCTCCCGGACTAGCGGGAGACGAGCAGTACTTC.